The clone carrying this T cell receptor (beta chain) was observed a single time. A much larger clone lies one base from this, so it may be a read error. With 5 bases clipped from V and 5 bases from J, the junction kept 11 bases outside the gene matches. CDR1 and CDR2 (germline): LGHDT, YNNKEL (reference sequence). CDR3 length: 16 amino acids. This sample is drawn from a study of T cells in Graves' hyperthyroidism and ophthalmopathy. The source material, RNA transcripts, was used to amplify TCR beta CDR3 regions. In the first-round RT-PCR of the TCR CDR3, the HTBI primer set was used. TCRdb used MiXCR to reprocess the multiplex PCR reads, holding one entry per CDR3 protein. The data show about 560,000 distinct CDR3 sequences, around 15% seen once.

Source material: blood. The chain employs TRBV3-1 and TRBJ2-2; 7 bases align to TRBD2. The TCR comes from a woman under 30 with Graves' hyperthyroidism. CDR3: CASSTRGNGRTGELFF. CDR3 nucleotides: TGTGCCAGCAGCACGCGGGGGAACGGGAGGACCGGGGAGCTGTTTTTT.